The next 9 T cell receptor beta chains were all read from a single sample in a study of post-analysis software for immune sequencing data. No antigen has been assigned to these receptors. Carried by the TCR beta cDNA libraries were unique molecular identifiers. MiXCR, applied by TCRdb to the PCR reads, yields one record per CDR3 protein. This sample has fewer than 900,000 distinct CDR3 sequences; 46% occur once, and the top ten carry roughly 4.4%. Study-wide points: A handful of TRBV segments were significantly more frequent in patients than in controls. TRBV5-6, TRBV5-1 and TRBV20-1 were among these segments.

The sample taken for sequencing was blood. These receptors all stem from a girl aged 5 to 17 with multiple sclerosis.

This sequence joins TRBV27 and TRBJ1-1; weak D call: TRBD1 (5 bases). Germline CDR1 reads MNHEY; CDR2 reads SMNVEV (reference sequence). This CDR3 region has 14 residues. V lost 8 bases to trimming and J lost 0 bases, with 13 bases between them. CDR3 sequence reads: CASAVGGLNTEAFF. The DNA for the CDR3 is TGTGCCAGCGCCGTTGGGGGACTGAACACTGAAGCTTTCTTT.

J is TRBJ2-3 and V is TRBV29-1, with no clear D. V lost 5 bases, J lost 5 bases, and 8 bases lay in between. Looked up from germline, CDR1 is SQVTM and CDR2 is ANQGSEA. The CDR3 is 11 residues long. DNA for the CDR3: TGCAGCGTTTTCCGCATAGATACGCAGTATTTT. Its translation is CSVFRIDTQYF.

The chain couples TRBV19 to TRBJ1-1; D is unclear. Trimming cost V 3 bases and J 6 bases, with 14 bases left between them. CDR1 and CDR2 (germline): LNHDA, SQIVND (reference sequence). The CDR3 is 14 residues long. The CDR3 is CASSIWFLGAEAFF. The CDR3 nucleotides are TGTGCCAGTAGTATCTGGTTCCTAGGCGCTGAAGCTTTCTTT. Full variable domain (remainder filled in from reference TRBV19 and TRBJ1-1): DGGITQSPKYLFRKEGQNVTLSCEQNLNHDAMYWYRQDPGQGLRLIYYSQIVNDFQKGDIAEGYSVSREKKESFPLTVTSAQKNPTAFYLCASSIWFLGAEAFFGQGTRLTVV.

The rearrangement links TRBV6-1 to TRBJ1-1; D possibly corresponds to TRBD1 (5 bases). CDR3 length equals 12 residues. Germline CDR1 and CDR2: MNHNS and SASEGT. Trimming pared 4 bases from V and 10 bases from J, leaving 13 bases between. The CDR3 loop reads CASSGVGARAFF. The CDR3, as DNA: TGTGCCAGCAGTGGGGTCGGGGCTAGAGCTTTCTTT.

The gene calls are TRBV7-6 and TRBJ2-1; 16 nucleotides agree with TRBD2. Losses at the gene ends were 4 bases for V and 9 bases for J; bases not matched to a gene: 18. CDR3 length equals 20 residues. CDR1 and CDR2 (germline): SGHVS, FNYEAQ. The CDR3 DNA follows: TGTGCCAGCAGCTCCTCCGGGACTAGCGGGAGGGCCGGGAGAAGGGGTGAGCAGTTCTTC. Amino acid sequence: CASSSSGTSGRAGRRGEQFF.

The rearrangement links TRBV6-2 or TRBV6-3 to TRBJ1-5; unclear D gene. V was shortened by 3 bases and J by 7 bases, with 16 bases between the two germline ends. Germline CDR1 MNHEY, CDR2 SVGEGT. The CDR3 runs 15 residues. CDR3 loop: CASSYPTPGGQPQHF. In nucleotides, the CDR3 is TGTGCCAGCAGTTATCCCACCCCAGGTGGCCAGCCCCAGCATTTT.

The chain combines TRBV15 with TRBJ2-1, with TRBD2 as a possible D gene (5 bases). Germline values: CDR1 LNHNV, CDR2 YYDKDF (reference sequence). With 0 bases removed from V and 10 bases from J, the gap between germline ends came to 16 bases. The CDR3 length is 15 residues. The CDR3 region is CATSRDVEGGGEQFF. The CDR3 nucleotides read TGTGCCACCAGCAGAGATGTAGAAGGAGGAGGAGAGCAGTTCTTC.

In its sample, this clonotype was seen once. CDR3 in DNA: TGTGCCAGCAGTGGTAACGGCCGCAATTCACCCCTCCACTTT. It encodes CASSGNGRNSPLHF. The chain employs TRBV25-1 and TRBJ1-6; D not certain. Germline V CDR1 and CDR2: MGHDK, SYGVNS. The CDR3 is 14 residues long. The V end was cut by 4 bases, the J end by 7 bases, with 11 bases between.

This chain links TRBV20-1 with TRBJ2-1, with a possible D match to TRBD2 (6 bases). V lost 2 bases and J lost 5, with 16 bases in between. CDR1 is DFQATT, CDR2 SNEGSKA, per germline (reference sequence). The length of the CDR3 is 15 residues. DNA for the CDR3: TGCAGTGCTAGATGGCGGGGAGGACCAGACAATGAGCAGTTCTTC. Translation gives CSARWRGGPDNEQFF.